Below, 17 T cell receptor beta chains from the same sample are listed, as sequenced in a study of CD8 T cells in Susac syndrome. Reverse transcription of about 0.45 to 1 ug RNA used random hexamers. TCRdb reanalysed the immunoSEQ multiplex PCR reads using MiXCR and keeps one entry per CDR3 protein. Among 150,000 to 200,000 distinct CDR3 sequences listed, 85% to 95% were seen once. What was sequenced was CD8+ T cells from PBMCs. Receptors originate from a human donor with Susac syndrome.

In regard to this clonotype: Compared with germline, one end of the junction differs, possibly owing to a read error. The chain links TRBV12-3 or TRBV12-4 to TRBJ2-1; D gene ambiguous. The CDR3 sequence is 11 residues long. The chain's CDR3 is CASSTIHLQRF. The CDR3 DNA is TGTGCCAGCAGTACAATACACTTACAGCGCTTC.

The chain is built from TRBV6-2 or TRBV6-3 and TRBJ2-7, with D tentatively TRBD2 (5 bases). Germline assignment: CDR1 MNHEY and CDR2 SVGEGT. There are 12 residues in the CDR3. V shed 2 bases and J shed 11 bases, with 13 bases lying between them. In DNA form, the CDR3 reads TGTGCCAGCAGTTACCCCTTCGAGGAGGAGTACTTC. It encodes CASSYPFEEEYF.

The J gene is TRBJ2-1, the V gene TRBV24-1, with 7 nucleotides matching TRBD1. Trimming removed 7 bases from V and 10 bases from J; junction bases left unmatched: 9. Germline-derived CDR1 and CDR2 are KGHDR and SFDVKD. The CDR3 loop spans 13 amino acids. CDR3 residues: CATSPTGFQEQFF. CDR3 coding DNA: TGTGCCACCAGCCCGACAGGGTTTCAGGAGCAGTTCTTC.

DNA of the CDR3: TGCGCCAGCAGCCAAGCCTCAGCTAGCAATCAGCCCCAGCATTTT. Residues: CASSQASASNQPQHF. The chain recombines TRBV4-1 with TRBJ1-5; no clear D gene. V was pared by 1 base and J by 0 bases, with 7 bases between. The CDR3 length is 15 residues. Germline-derived CDR1 and CDR2 are MGHRA and YSYEKL.

This clonotype is a singleton in its sample. The J gene is TRBJ2-2, the V gene TRBV9; D might be TRBD2 (6 bases). Per the germline V gene, CDR1 is SGDLS and CDR2 is YYNGEE. CDR3 length: 14 residues. V dropped 2 bases and J dropped 8 bases, with 13 bases sitting between them. The CDR3 spells CASSVSSGVGELFF. In DNA form, the CDR3 reads TGTGCCAGCAGCGTTTCCTCGGGGGTGGGGGAGCTGTTTTTT.

Concerning this clonotype: The junction departs from the called germline gene at one end, perhaps through a read error. The genes are TRBV9 and TRBJ1-1; D is possibly TRBD1 (6 bases). CDR3 length equals 15 residues. The germline V gene encodes CDR1 SGDLS and CDR2 YYNGEE. CDR3 DNA: TGTGCCAGCAGCCATTCCCGGGACACGAACACTGAAGCCTTCTTT. Protein: CASSHSRDTNTEAFF. The full variable domain, with the rest looked up from reference TRBV9 and TRBJ1-1, is DSGVTQTPKHLITATGQRVTLRCSPRSGDLSVYWYQQSLDQGLQFLIQYYNGEERAKGNILERFSAQQFPDLHSELNLSSLELGDSALYFCASSHSRDTNTEAFFGQGTRLTVV.

The chain is built from TRBV4-2 and TRBJ2-5; D unresolved. Trimming cost V 0 bases and J 5 bases, with 10 bases left between them. The CDR3 runs 14 residues. Germline V CDR1 and CDR2: LGHNA, YNFKEQ. The chain's CDR3 is CASSQDGASETQYF. CDR3 nucleotide sequence: TGTGCCAGCAGCCAAGATGGAGCAAGTGAGACCCAGTACTTC.

The chain joins TRBV13 to TRBJ2-1; a weak D match, TRBD2 (6 bases). This CDR3 comprises 15 residues. With 4 bases removed from V and 8 bases from J, the gap between germline ends came to 18 bases. Germline CDR1 PRHDT, CDR2 FYEKMQ (reference sequence). The CDR3 DNA sequence: TGTGCCAGCAGCTCGAACCCTTGGCGGGGATATGAGCAGTTCTTC. Amino acids: CASSSNPWRGYEQFF.

This chain connects TRBV5-6 to TRBJ1-1; TRBD1 is a possible D gene (6 bases). V gave up 4 bases and J gave up 2 bases, with 12 bases separating them. This CDR3 has 14 amino acids. Germline CDR1 reads SGHDT; CDR2 reads YYEEEE. The CDR3 loop is CASSLDSYNTEAFF. CDR3 sequence (DNA): TGTGCCAGCAGCCTGGACAGCTATAACACTGAAGCTTTCTTT.

The chain carries TRBV12-3 or TRBV12-4 and TRBJ1-5; no clear D. V lost 3 bases, J lost 5 bases, and 11 bases lay in between. The CDR3 is made up of 14 amino acids. The CDR3, as DNA: TGTGCCAGCAGTTTTGTCGGAGTGGATCAGCCCCAGCATTTT. Translating it yields CASSFVGVDQPQHF.

V is TRBV9 and J is TRBJ2-1; TRBD2 aligns across 7 bases. CDR3 length: 15 amino acids. In germline, CDR1 is SGDLS, CDR2 YYNGEE. V was pared by 0 bases and J by 5 bases, with 5 bases of the junction left unmatched. Here the CDR3 reads CASSVGAGANNEQFF. CDR3 bases: TGTGCCAGCAGCGTAGGGGCGGGAGCTAACAATGAGCAGTTCTTC.

CDR3 loop: CASNTREGLSEQYF. The CDR3 nucleotides are TGTGCCAGCAACACAAGGGAGGGTTTGAGCGAGCAGTACTTC. This rearrangement joins TRBV28 to TRBJ2-7, with 7 bases that match TRBD2. The CDR3 is 14 residues long. Germline CDR1 and CDR2: MDHEN and SYDVKM. The ends lost 7 bases at V and 6 bases at J; junction bases unmatched: 12. The entire variable domain, with the rest obtained from reference TRBV28 and TRBJ2-7, is as follows: DVKVTQSSRYLVKRTGEKVFLECVQDMDHENMFWYRQDPGLGLRLIYFSYDVKMKEKGDIPEGYSVSREKKERFSLILESASTNQTSMYLCASNTREGLSEQYFGPGTRLTVT.

V and J are TRBV20-1 and TRBJ2-3, with D possibly matching TRBD2 (6 bases). CDR3 length: 16 amino acids. Per the germline V gene, CDR1 is DFQATT and CDR2 is SNEGSKA (reference sequence). Trimming cost V 6 bases and J 2 bases, with 21 bases left between them. The CDR3 nucleotides are TGCAGTGCAACGGGGGAGTTTTCCATTTCCACAGATACGCAGTATTTT. It translates to CSATGEFSISTDTQYF.

The V gene is TRBV3-1, the J gene TRBJ2-5; 8 bases align to TRBD2. The CDR3 has 15 residues. V gave up 0 bases and J gave up 5 bases; unmatched junction bases: 5. Germline CDR1 reads LGHDT; CDR2 reads YNNKEL (reference sequence). The CDR3 reads CASSQDREGSETQYF. CDR3 nucleotides: TGTGCCAGCAGCCAAGATCGGGAGGGATCGGAGACCCAGTACTTC.

This chain uses TRBV20-1 with TRBJ1-2; TRBD1 agrees at 12 bases. The V gene's germline CDR1 is DFQATT and CDR2 SNEGSKA (reference sequence). Germline trimming cut 5 bases from V and 3 bases from J; bases unmatched to any gene: 4. This CDR3 has 14 residues. CDR3 sequence reads: CSAGGQGADYGYTF. The DNA of the CDR3 is TGCAGTGCTGGGGGACAGGGGGCCGACTATGGCTACACCTTC.

The J gene is TRBJ2-1, the V gene TRBV3-1; D is perhaps TRBD2 (5 bases). V gave up 2 bases and J gave up 7 bases, with 12 bases separating them. The CDR3 runs 14 residues. Germline V gives CDR1 LGHDT, CDR2 YNNKEL (reference sequence). CDR3 loop: CASSQNNRGNEQFF. The DNA of the CDR3 is TGTGCCAGCAGCCAAAATAATCGAGGGAATGAGCAGTTCTTC.

This chain uses TRBV29-1 with TRBJ1-1, with D unresolved. The germline CDR1 and CDR2 sequences are SQVTM and ANQGSEA. There are 16 residues in the CDR3. Between the trimmed V and J ends, which lost 3 bases and 3 bases, there was a span of 20 bases. CDR3: CSVDPGVARRDTEAFF. For the CDR3, the DNA is TGCAGCGTTGACCCTGGGGTGGCCAGGAGGGACACTGAAGCTTTCTTT. The full variable domain, in which reference TRBV29-1 and TRBJ1-1 provide the parts outside the CDR3, is SAVISQKPSRDICQRGTSLTIQCQVDSQVTMMFWYRQQPGQSLTLIATANQGSEATYESGFVIDKFPISRPNLTFSTLTVSNMSPEDSSIYLCSVDPGVARRDTEAFFGQGTRLTVV.